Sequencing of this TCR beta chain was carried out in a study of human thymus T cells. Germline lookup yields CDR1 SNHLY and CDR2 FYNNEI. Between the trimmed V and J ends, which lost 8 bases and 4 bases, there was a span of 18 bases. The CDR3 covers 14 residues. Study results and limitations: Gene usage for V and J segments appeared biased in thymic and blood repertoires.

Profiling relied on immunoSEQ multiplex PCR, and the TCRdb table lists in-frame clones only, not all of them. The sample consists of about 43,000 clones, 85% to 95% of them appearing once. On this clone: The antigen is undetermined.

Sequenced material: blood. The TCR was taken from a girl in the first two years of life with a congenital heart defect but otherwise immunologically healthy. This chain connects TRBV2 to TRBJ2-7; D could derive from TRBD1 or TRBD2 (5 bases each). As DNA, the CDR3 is TGTGCCAGCGGGGCGGACCCCCCGGGGTACGAGCAGTACTTC. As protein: CASGADPPGYEQYF.